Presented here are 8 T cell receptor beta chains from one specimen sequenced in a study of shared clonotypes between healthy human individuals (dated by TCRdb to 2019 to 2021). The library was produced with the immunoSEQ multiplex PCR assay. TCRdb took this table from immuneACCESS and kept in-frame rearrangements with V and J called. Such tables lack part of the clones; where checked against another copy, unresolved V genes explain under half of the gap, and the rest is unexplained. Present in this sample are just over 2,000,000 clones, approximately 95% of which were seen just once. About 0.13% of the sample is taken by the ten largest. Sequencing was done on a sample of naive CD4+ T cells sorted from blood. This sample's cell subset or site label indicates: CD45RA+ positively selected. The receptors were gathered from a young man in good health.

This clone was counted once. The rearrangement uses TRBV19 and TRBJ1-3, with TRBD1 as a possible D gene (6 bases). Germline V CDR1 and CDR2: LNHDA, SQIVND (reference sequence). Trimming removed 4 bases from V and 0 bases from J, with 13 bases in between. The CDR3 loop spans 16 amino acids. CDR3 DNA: TGTGCCAGTAGTAAGGACAGAAGTTACTCTGGAAACACCATATATTTT. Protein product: CASSKDRSYSGNTIYF.

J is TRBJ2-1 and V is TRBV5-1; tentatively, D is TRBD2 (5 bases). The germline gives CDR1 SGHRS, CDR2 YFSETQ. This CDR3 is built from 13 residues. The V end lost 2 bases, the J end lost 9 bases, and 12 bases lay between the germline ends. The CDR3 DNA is TGCGCCAGCAGCTTAATAGCGTCTGCTGAGCAGTTCTTC. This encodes CASSLIASAEQFF.

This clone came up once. In DNA form, the CDR3 reads TGTGCCAGCAGCTTAGCGCCAGGGGAGGACTATGGCTACACCTTC. Its protein product is CASSLAPGEDYGYTF. This sequence joins TRBV7-8 and TRBJ1-2; D might be TRBD1 (6 bases). In germline, CDR1 is SGHVS, CDR2 FQNEAQ. V lost 0 bases and J 3 bases, leaving 11 bases between the germline ends. This CDR3 region has 15 residues.

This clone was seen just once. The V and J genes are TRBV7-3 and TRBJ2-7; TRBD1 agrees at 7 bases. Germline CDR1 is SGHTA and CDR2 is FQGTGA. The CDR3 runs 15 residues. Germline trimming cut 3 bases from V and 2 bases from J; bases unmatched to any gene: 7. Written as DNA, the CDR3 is TGTGCCAGCAGCTTGGAGCAGGGGGTCCCCTACGAGCAGTACTTC. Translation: CASSLEQGVPYEQYF.

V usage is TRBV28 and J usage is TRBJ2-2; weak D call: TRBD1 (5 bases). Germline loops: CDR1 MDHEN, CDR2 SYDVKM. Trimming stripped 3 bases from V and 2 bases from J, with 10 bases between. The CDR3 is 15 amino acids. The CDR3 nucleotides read TGTGCCAGCAGTTTGGGCAGGGTTAACACCGGGGAGCTGTTTTTT. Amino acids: CASSLGRVNTGELFF.

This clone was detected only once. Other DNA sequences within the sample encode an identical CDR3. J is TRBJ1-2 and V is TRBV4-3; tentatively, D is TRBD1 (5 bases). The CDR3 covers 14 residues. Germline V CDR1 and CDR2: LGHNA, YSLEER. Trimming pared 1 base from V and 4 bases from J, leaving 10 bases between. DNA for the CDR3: TGCGCCAGCAGCCAAGTGACGGGACCCTATGGCTACACCTTC. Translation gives CASSQVTGPYGYTF.

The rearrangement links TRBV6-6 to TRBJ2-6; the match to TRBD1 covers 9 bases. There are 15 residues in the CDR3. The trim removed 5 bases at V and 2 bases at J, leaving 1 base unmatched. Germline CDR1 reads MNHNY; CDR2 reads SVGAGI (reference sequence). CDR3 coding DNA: TGTGCCAGCAGTCGGGACAGGGCTGGGGCCAACGTCCTGACTTTC. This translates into CASSRDRAGANVLTF.

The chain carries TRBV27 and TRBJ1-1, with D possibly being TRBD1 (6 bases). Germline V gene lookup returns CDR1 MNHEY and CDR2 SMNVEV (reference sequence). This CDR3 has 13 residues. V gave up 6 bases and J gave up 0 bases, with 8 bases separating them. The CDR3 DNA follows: TGTGCCAGCAGCACAGGGTTGAACACTGAAGCTTTCTTT. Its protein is CASSTGLNTEAFF.